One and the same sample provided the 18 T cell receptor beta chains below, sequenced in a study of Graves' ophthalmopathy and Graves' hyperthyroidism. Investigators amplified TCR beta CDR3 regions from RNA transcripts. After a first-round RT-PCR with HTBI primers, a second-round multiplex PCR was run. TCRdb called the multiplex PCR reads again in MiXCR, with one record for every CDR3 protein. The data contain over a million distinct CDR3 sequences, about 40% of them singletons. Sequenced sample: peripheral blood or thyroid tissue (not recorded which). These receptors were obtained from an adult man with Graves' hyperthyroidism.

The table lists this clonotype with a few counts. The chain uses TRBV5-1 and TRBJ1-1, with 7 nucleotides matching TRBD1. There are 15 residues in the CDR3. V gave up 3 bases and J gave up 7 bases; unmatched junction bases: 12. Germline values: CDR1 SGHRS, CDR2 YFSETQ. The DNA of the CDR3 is TGCGCCAGCAGCTCCCTGGGGACAGCCCACGATGAAGCTTTCTTT. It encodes CASSSLGTAHDEAFF.

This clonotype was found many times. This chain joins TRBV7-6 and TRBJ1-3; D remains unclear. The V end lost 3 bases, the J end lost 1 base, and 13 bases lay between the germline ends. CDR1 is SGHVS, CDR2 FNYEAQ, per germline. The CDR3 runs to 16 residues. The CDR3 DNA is TGTGCCAGCAGCTTCTTCCAATGGGGATCTGGAAACACCATATATTTT. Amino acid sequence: CASSFFQWGSGNTIYF.

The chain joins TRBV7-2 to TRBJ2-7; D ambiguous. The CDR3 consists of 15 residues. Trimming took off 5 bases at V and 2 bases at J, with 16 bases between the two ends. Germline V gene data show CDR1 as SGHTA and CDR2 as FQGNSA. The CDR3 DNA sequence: TGTGCCAGCAGCCCTAAACAATTCAGCCCCTACGAGCAGTACTTC. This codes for CASSPKQFSPYEQYF.

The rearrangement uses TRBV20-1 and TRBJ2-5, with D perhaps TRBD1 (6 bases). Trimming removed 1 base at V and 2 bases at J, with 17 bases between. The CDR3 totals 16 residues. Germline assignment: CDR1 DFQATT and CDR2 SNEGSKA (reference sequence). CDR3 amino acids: CSARGIGGNPQETQYF. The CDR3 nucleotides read TGCAGTGCTAGAGGAATAGGGGGTAACCCACAAGAGACCCAGTACTTC.

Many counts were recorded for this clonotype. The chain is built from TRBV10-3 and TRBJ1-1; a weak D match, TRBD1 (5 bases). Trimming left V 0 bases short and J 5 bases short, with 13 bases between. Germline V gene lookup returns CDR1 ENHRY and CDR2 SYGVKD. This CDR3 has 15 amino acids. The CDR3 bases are TGTGCCATCAGTGAGTCTTCAGGGTTTGGAACTGAAGCTTTCTTT. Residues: CAISESSGFGTEAFF.

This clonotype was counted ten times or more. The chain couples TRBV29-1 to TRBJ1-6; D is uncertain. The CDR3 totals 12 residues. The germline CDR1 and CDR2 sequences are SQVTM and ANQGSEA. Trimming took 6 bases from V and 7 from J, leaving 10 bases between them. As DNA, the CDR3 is TGCAGCGTGTGGACGGCCAATTCACCCCTCCACTTT. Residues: CSVWTANSPLHF.

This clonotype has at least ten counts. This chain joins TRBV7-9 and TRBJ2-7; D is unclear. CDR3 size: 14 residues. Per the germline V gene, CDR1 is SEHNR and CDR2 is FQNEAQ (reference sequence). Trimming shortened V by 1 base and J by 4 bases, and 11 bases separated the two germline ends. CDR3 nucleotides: TGTGCCAGCAGCTTAGAGACGGCGCCATACGAGCAGTACTTC. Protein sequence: CASSLETAPYEQYF.

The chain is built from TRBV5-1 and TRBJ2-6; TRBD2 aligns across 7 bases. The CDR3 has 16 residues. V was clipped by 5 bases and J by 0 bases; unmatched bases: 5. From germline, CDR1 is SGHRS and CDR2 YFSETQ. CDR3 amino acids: CASRGGSASGANVLTF. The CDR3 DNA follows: TGCGCCAGCAGGGGAGGGTCCGCCTCTGGGGCCAACGTCCTGACTTTC.

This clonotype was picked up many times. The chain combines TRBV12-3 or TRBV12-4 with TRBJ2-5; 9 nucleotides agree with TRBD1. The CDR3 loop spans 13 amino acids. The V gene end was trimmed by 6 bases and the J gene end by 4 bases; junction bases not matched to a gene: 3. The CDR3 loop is CASRGQGLETQYF. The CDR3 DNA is TGTGCCAGCAGAGGACAGGGGTTAGAGACCCAGTACTTC.

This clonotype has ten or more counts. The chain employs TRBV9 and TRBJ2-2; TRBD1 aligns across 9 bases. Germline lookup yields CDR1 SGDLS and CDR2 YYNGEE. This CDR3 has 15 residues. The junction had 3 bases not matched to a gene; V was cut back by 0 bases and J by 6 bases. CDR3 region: CASSVEQGAAGELFF. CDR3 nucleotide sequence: TGTGCCAGCAGCGTAGAACAGGGGGCTGCCGGGGAGCTGTTTTTT.

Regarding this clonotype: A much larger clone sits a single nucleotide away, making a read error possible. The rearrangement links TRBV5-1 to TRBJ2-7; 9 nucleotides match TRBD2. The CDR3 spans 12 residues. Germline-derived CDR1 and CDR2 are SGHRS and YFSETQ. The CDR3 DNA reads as TGCGCCAGCACCGCGTCGGCTAGCGGGGTAGCATGG. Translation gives CASTASASGVAW.

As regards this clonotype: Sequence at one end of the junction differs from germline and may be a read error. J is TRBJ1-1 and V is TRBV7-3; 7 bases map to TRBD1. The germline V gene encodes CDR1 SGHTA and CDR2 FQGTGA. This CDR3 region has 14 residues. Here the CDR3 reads CASSQDEGDSEAFF. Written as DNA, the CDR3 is TGCGCCAGCAGCCAAGATGAGGGGGACAGTGAAGCTTTCTTT. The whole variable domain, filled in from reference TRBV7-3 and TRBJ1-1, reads GAGVSQTPSNKVTEKGKYVELRCDPISGHTALYWYRQSLGQGPEFLIYFQGTGAADDSGLPNDRFFAVRPEGSVSTLKIQRTERGDSAVYLCASSQDEGDSEAFFGQGTRLTVV.

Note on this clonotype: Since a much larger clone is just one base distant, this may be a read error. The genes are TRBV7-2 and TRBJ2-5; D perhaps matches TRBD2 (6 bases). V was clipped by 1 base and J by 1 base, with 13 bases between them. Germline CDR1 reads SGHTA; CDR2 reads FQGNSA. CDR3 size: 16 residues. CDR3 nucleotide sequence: TGTGCCAGCAGCTTAGACCCGCGGGGCCTCCAAGAGACCCAGTACTTC. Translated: CASSLDPRGLQETQYF. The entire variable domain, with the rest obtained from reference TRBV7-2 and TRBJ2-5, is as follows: GAGVSQSPSNKVTEKGKDVELRCDPISGHTALYWYRQSLGQGLEFLIYFQGNSAPDKSGLPSDRFSAERTGGSVSTLTIQRTQQEDSAVYLCASSLDPRGLQETQYFGPGTRLLVL.

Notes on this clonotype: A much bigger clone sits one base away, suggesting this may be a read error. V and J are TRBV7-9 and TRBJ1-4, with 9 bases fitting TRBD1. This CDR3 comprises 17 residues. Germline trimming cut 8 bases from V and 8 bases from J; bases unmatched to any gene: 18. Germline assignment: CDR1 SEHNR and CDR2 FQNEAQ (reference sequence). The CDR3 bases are TGTGCCAGCCATGAGGGACAGGGAGGGCGTTCGGGAGAAAAACTGTTTTTT. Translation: CASHEGQGGRSGEKLFF.

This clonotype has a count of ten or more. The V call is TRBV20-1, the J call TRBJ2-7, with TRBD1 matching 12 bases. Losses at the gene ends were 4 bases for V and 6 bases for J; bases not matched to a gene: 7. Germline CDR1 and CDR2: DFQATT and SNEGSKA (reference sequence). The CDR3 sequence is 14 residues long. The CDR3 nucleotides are TGCAGTGCTATGGGACAGGGGGCGCGTAGCGAGCAGTACTTC. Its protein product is CSAMGQGARSEQYF.

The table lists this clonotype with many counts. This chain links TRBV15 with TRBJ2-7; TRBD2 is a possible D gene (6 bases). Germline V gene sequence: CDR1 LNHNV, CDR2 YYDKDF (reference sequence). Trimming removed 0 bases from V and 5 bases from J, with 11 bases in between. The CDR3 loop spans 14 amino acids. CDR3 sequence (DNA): TGTGCCACCAGCAGAGAGAGGGGCGGGGACGAGCAGTACTTC. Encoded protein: CATSRERGGDEQYF.

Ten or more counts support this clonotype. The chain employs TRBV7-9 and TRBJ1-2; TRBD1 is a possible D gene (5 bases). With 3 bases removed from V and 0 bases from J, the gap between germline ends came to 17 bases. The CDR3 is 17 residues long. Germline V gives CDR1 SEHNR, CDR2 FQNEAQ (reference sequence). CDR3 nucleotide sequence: TGTGCCAGCAGCTTCTCACCAGGAATACAGGCTAACTATGGCTACACCTTC. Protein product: CASSFSPGIQANYGYTF.

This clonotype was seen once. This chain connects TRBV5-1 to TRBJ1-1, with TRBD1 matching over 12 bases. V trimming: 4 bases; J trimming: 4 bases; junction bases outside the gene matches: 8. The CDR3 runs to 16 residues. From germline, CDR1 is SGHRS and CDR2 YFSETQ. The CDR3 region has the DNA TGCGCCAGCAGCAGGGGACAGGGGGCAGGGTTCACTGAAGCTTTCTTT. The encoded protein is CASSRGQGAGFTEAFF.